The text below deals with one T cell receptor beta chain. What it binds is unknown. RNA transcripts gave rise to amplified TCR beta CDR3 regions. HTBI primers were the set used in a first-round RT-PCR of the TCR CDR3. TCRdb re-called the multiplex PCR reads through MiXCR, storing one row per CDR3 protein. The sample has about 400,000 distinct CDR3 sequences; 14% to 15% are singletons. The data are from a study of T cells in Graves' hyperthyroidism and ophthalmopathy. Study findings and constraints: Separation of ophthalmopathy from stable hyperthyroidism was achieved by a 13 V-J model.

Germline lookup yields CDR1 ENHRY and CDR2 SYGVKD. The CDR3 contains 13 residues. Deletions cut 6 bases from V and 6 bases from J, with 11 bases between. The clonotype comes from a woman in her twenties or thirties with Graves' hyperthyroidism. V is TRBV10-3 and J is TRBJ2-2, with a possible D match to TRBD1 (5 bases). The source material was blood. The CDR3 nucleotides are TGTGCCATCAGGGGGCTATGGGCCGGGGAGCTGTTTTTT. This codes for CAIRGLWAGELFF.